These 19 T cell receptor beta chains were sequenced from one sample in a study of read filtering for tumor transcriptome and immune sequencing. Molecular barcoded adaptors covering alpha/delta and beta/gamma chains were used on about 0.4 ug RNA. MiXCR, applied by TCRdb to the reads, yields one record per CDR3 protein. There are tens of thousands of distinct CDR3 sequences in the sample; roughly 20% occur only once, and approximately 16% lies in the top ten. The sample comprised a population of CD138-negative cells sorted from bone marrow. These receptors were taken from a donor aged 40 or over with multiple myeloma.

This clonotype appeared many times. This chain links TRBV4-1 with TRBJ1-5; a weak D match, TRBD1 (6 bases). The germline gives CDR1 MGHRA, CDR2 YSYEKL. The CDR3 contains 15 residues. V was shortened by 2 bases and J by 3 bases, with 11 bases between the two germline ends. The CDR3: CASSQIGQYNQPQHF. In DNA form, the CDR3 reads TGCGCCAGCAGCCAAATCGGACAGTACAATCAGCCCCAGCATTTT.

Regarding this clonotype: Relative to the germline gene, one junction end is altered; a read error may explain this. The V call is TRBV5-1, the J call TRBJ1-1; D not resolved. The CDR3 consists of 12 residues. Germline CDR1 reads SGHRS; CDR2 reads YFSETQ. The CDR3 nucleotides are TGCGCCAGCAGCTTGGATAAGGGTAGAGCTTCCTTC. Residues: CASSLDKGRASF.

This clonotype was detected ten times or more. The chain employs TRBV12-3 or TRBV12-4 and TRBJ1-1; D unresolved. The CDR3 has 14 residues. V was pared by 3 bases and J by 6 bases, with 14 bases between. The CDR3 spells CASSFSAGSAEAFF. The DNA for the CDR3 is TGTGCCAGCAGTTTTTCGGCAGGTAGCGCTGAAGCTTTCTTT.

The V gene is TRBV19, the J gene TRBJ1-1; D is uncertain. This CDR3 region has 13 residues. The V end was cut by 3 bases, the J end by 1 base, with 6 bases between. Germline assignment: CDR1 LNHDA and CDR2 SQIVND (reference sequence). As DNA, the CDR3 is TGTGCCAGTAGTATTTCCGGGAACACTGAAGCTTTCTTT. This codes for CASSISGNTEAFF. The variable domain in full, completed from reference TRBV19 and TRBJ1-1, reads DGGITQSPKYLFRKEGQNVTLSCEQNLNHDAMYWYRQDPGQGLRLIYYSQIVNDFQKGDIAEGYSVSREKKESFPLTVTSAQKNPTAFYLCASSISGNTEAFFGQGTRLTVV.

This clonotype was seen ten or more times. CDR3 nucleotides: TGCAGCGTTGGGACTAGCGGGGGCGCCGATACGCAGTATTTT. Its protein is CSVGTSGGADTQYF. V gene TRBV29-1 combines with J gene TRBJ2-3, with 13 bases lining up with TRBD2. This CDR3 region has 14 residues. The V segment lost 4 bases and the J segment 6 bases; nucleotides outside the gene matches: 4. Germline loops: CDR1 SQVTM, CDR2 ANQGSEA.

This clonotype was found many times. The rearrangement links TRBV2 to TRBJ2-5; D uncertain. Trimming stripped 5 bases from V and 2 bases from J, with 9 bases between. The V gene's germline CDR1 is SNHLY and CDR2 FYNNEI. This CDR3 region has 13 residues. The CDR3 bases are TGTGCCAGCAGTAGGCGGCCACAAGAGACCCAGTACTTC. Residues: CASSRRPQETQYF.

This clonotype was picked up many times. The V gene is TRBV28, the J gene TRBJ2-7; D gene uncertain. The CDR3 consists of 16 residues. CDR1 is MDHEN and CDR2 is SYDVKM in the germline V gene. Trimming pared 3 bases from V and 5 bases from J, leaving 20 bases between. The CDR3 reads CASSFRKNPLLDEQYF. The CDR3 DNA reads as TGTGCCAGCAGTTTCAGAAAGAACCCTCTTTTGGACGAGCAGTACTTC.

With regard to this clonotype: A much more abundant neighbour one base away suggests this may be a read error. This rearrangement joins TRBV20-1 to TRBJ2-3, with D possibly being TRBD1 or TRBD2 (5 bases each). Germline CDR1 and CDR2: DFQATT and SNEGSKA (reference sequence). This CDR3 region has 15 residues. The CDR3 region has the DNA TGCAGTTTTTCCCCTTTCGGGGCTAGCACAGGTACGCAGTATTTT. This codes for CSFSPFGASTGTQYF.

This clonotype was seen a few times. A clone one base away is much larger, so this may be a read error. The rearrangement joins TRBV5-4 to TRBJ2-7; TRBD1 matches 8 bases. The CDR3 has 16 residues. From germline, CDR1 is SGHNT and CDR2 YYREEE (reference sequence). V dropped 4 bases and J dropped 0; count of bases not matched to a gene: 9. The CDR3 region has the DNA TGTGCCAGCAGCACTCCATCCGGGACAGGCTCCTACGAGCAGTACTTC. Residues: CASSTPSGTGSYEQYF.

The sample holds many counts of this clonotype. The chain joins TRBV3-1 to TRBJ2-7; 7 nucleotides agree with TRBD2. Germline V gene data show CDR1 as LGHDT and CDR2 as YNNKEL (reference sequence). This CDR3 comprises 13 residues. The junction had 4 bases not matched to a gene; V was cut back by 1 base and J by 7 bases. The CDR3 sequence: CASSQALAWEQYF. DNA for the CDR3: TGTGCCAGCAGCCAAGCACTAGCGTGGGAGCAGTACTTC.

This clonotype was seen at least ten times. This sequence joins TRBV30 and TRBJ2-5; D remains ambiguous. Deletions cut 2 bases from V and 4 bases from J, with 8 bases between. Per the germline V gene, CDR1 is GTSNPN and CDR2 is SVGIG (reference sequence). This CDR3 spans 12 amino acids. The CDR3 protein is CAWSPSLETQYF. The CDR3 DNA reads TGTGCCTGGAGTCCATCCTTAGAGACCCAGTACTTC.

The chain employs TRBV4-2 and TRBJ1-3; possible D gene TRBD1, 5 bases. The V end was cut by 6 bases, the J end by 2 bases, with 11 bases between. Germline CDR1 is LGHNA and CDR2 is YNFKEQ. There are 14 residues in the CDR3. Here the CDR3 DNA reads TGTGCCAGCAGTCGGACACTGGCTGGAAACACCATATATTTT. Translating gives CASSRTLAGNTIYF.

This clonotype turned up a few times. The gene calls are TRBV24-1 and TRBJ2-1; 11 bases align to TRBD2. Germline CDR1 reads KGHDR; CDR2 reads SFDVKD. This CDR3 is 16 amino acids long. V lost 2 bases and J lost 3; bases outside the gene matches: 2. The CDR3: CATSDSSGGIYNEQFF. The CDR3 bases are TGTGCCACCAGTGATTCTAGCGGGGGGATCTACAATGAGCAGTTCTTC.

Details on this clonotype: A much larger clone lies one base from this, so it may be a read error. The rearrangement uses TRBV2 and TRBJ2-4; D is unresolved. Germline CDR1 is SNHLY and CDR2 is FYNNEI. V lost 11 bases and J 5 bases, leaving 16 bases between the germline ends. The CDR3 is made up of 13 amino acids. Here the CDR3 DNA reads TGTGCCCGCTCTCGGGTTGACGAAAACATTCAGTACTTC. Translating gives CARSRVDENIQYF.

The genes are TRBV20-1 and TRBJ2-4; D remains ambiguous. This CDR3 is 12 amino acids long. V dropped 7 bases and J dropped 1 base, with 8 bases sitting between them. Germline CDR1 and CDR2: DFQATT and SNEGSKA (reference sequence). CDR3 in amino acids: CSGLRAKNIQYF. Here the CDR3 DNA reads TGCAGTGGGCTGCGGGCCAAAAACATTCAGTACTTC.

On this clonotype: It may be a read error: a sequence one base away is much more abundant. The J gene is TRBJ1-2, the V gene TRBV6-1; D is unresolved. The V gene lost 6 bases and the J gene lost 3 bases, with 20 bases spanning the gap. The V gene's germline CDR1 is MNHNS and CDR2 SASEGT. The CDR3 length is 16 residues. The CDR3 region is CASRGIEGLGYYGYTF. The CDR3 DNA is TGTGCCAGCAGGGGGATAGAAGGACTGGGTTACTATGGCTACACCTTC.

This clonotype was picked up a small number of times. Possible read error: a much larger clone is one base away. The CDR3 loop is CASSDGFGRDIQYF. The CDR3 DNA reads as TGTGCCAGCAGCGACGGGTTCGGAAGGGACATTCAGTACTTC. The chain joins TRBV2 to TRBJ2-4; the D is unclear. Trimming cost V 6 bases and J 8 bases, with 17 bases left between them. Germline CDR1 is SNHLY and CDR2 is FYNNEI. The CDR3 covers 14 residues.

The sample holds many counts of this clonotype. V gene TRBV29-1 combines with J gene TRBJ2-7; TRBD1 agrees at 10 bases. The J segment lost 7 bases and the V segment lost 7 bases, leaving 25 bases of the junction unmatched. Germline CDR1 and CDR2: SQVTM and ANQGSEA. CDR3 length: 18 amino acids. This chain's CDR3 is CSALGQGVREALDREQYF. The CDR3 nucleotides read TGCAGCGCCCTCGGACAGGGGGTCCGGGAGGCACTTGATAGGGAGCAGTACTTC.

In its sample, this clonotype is medium-sized. The rearrangement joins TRBV10-2 to TRBJ2-1; possible D gene TRBD2, 5 bases. CDR1 is WSHSY and CDR2 is SAAADI in the germline V gene. Trimming took 2 bases from V and 8 from J, leaving 10 bases between them. The length of the CDR3 is 13 residues. The CDR3 DNA follows: TGCGCCAGCAGTGAGCAACTGAGGGATGAGCAGTTCTTC. Protein product: CASSEQLRDEQFF.